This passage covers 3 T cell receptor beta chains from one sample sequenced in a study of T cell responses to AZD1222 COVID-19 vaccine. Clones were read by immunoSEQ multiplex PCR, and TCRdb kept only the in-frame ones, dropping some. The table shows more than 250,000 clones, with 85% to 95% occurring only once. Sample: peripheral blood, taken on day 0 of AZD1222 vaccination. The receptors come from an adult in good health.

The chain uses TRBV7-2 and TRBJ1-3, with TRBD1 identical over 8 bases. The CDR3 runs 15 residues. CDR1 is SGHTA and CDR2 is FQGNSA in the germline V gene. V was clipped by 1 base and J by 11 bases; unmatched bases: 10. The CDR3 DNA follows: TGTGCCAGCAGCTTAGAAGGGGGGACAGGCCGACCCATATATTTT. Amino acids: CASSLEGGTGRPIYF.

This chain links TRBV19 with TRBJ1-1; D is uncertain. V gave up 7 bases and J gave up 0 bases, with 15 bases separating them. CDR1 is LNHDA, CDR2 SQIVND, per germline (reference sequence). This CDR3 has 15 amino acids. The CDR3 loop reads CASTHGRSLNTEAFF. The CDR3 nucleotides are TGTGCCAGTACTCACGGCCGCAGTCTGAACACTGAAGCTTTCTTT.

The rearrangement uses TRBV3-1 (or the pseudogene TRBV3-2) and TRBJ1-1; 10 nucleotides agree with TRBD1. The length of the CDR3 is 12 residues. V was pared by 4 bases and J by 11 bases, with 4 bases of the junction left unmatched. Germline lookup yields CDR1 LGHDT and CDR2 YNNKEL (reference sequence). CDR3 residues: CASSRGTGDAFF. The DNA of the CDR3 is TGTGCCAGCAGCCGGGGGACAGGGGACGCTTTCTTT.